This TCR beta chain was identified during a study of OX40 agonist ivuxolimab in advanced cancers. In the study overall: Every 2 weeks, ivuxolimab was infused into the patients intravenously at between 0.01 and 10 mg/kg.

A history of autoimmune disease or systemic immunosuppression excluded patients. Sequenced by immunoSEQ multiplex PCR; TCRdb stores in-frame clones only, minus some. The sample contains about 66,000 clones, about four fifths of which appear only once. The specimen was CD4+ or CD8+ T cells sorted from blood, collected in a trial of the OX40 agonist ivuxolimab. The clonotype originates from an adult with an advanced solid tumor such as melanoma, head and neck, liver or kidney cancer.

In DNA form, the CDR3 reads TGCAGCGTTGAACCCGGATACAATGAGCAGTTCTTC. As protein: CSVEPGYNEQFF. The chain joins TRBV29-1 to TRBJ2-1, with unresolved D. Germline CDR1 is SQVTM and CDR2 is ANQGSEA. The CDR3 length is 12 residues. Deletions cut 2 bases from V and 4 bases from J, with 6 bases between.